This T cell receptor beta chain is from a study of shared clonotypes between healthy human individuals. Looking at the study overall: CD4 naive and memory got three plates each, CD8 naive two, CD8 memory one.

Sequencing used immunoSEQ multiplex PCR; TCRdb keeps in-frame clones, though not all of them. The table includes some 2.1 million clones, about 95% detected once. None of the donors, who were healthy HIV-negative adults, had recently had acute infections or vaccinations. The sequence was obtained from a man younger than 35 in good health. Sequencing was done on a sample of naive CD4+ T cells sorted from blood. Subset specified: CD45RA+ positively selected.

CDR3 coding DNA: TGTGCCAGCAGCCCCCTGGGGGGGCATGAGCAGTTCTTC. Translated, it gives CASSPLGGHEQFF. V gene TRBV7-3 combines with J gene TRBJ2-1, with TRBD2 as a possible D gene (7 bases). This CDR3 spans 13 amino acids. The V end lost 5 bases, the J end lost 8 bases, and 13 bases lay between the germline ends. CDR1 and CDR2 from the germline V gene are SGHTA and FQGTGA.